This paragraph covers one TCR beta chain sequence. The source of the sample is a study of blood T cell repertoires in COVID-19. Study information: COVID-19 samples from acute and convalescent phases originated in the United States, Italy and Spain. T cells, B-cell-depleted T cells, or PBMCs supplied cDNA or gDNA.

CDR3 length: 13 amino acids. Germline V gene lookup returns CDR1 GTSNPN and CDR2 SVGIG (reference sequence). V gave up 0 bases and J gave up 7 bases, with 7 bases separating them. Original data processing: Reference gene primers were amplified, and this amplification served to estimate nucleated cell counts. Data came from immunoSEQ multiplex PCR; TCRdb stores just in-frame clones and leaves some out. The DNA was the basis for D and trimming; V, J and clone size are from that table. The table records under 45,000 clones, 60% to 85% of them present only once. The chain uses TRBV30 and TRBJ1-6; D is perhaps TRBD1 (6 bases). The origin of this receptor is a man between 60 and 75 years old with active COVID-19. The specimen was peripheral blood. The DNA of the CDR3 is TGTGCCTGGAGTGTACAGGGAAATTCACCCCTCCACTTT. The encoded protein is CAWSVQGNSPLHF.